This T cell receptor (beta chain) was sequenced during a study of response to subunit inactivated influenza vaccine. This clonotype was seen a few times. V lost 2 bases to trimming and J lost 6 bases, with 7 bases between them. The CDR3 spans 12 residues. From germline, CDR1 is SGDLS and CDR2 YYNGEE. TCRdb ran MiXCR on the RT-PCR reads and lists one entry per CDR3 protein. Among around 750,000 distinct CDR3 sequences, 21% were seen once, and the ten largest hold roughly a tenth. V gene TRBV9 combines with J gene TRBJ2-3, with a possible D match to TRBD1 (6 bases). The TCR sequence derives from a man aged 45-65 years who received an inactivated influenza vaccine. The sequences come from PBMCs from blood, collected more than 4 days after vaccination. The CDR3 DNA is TGTGCCAGCAGCGTTAGGGGGGATACGCAGTATTTT. As protein: CASSVRGDTQYF.